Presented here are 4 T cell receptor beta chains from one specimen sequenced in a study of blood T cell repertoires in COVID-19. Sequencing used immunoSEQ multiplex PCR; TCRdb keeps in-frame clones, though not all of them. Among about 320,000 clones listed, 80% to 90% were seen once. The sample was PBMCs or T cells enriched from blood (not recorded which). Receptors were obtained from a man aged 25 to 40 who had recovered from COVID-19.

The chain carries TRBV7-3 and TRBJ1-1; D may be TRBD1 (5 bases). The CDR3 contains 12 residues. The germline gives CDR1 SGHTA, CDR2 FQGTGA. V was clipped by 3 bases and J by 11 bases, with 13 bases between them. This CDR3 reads CASSFKGRDAFF. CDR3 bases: TGTGCCAGCAGCTTCAAGGGGAGGGATGCTTTCTTT.

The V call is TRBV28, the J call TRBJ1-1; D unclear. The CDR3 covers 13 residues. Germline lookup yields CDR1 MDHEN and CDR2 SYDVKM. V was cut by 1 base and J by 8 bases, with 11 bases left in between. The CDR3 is CASSLSQNMEAFF. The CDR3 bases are TGTGCCAGCAGTTTATCCCAAAACATGGAAGCTTTCTTT.

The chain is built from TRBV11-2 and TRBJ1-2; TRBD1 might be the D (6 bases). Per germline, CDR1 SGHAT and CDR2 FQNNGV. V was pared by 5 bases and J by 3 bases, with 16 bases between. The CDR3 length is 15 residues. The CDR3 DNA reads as TGTGCCAGCAGCCTCCTCCTTGACAGGCACTATGGCTACACCTTC. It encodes CASSLLLDRHYGYTF.

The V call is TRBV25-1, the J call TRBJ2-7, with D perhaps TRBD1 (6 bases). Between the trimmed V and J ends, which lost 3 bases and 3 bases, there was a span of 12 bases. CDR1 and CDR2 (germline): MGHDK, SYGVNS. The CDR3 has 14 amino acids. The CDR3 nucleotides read TGTGCCAGCAGTGATCGGACAGAGAACTACGAGCAGTACTTC. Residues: CASSDRTENYEQYF.